This T cell receptor (beta chain) was captured by sequencing in a study of T cell changes during pregnancy in multiple sclerosis. Germline V gene data show CDR1 as SGHNT and CDR2 as YYREEE (reference sequence). V lost 0 bases to trimming and J lost 7 bases; unmatched junction nucleotides: 6. The CDR3 length is 16 residues. Sequencing used immunoSEQ multiplex PCR; TCRdb keeps in-frame clones, though not all of them. The table records about 46,000 clones, roughly nine tenths of them present only once. The clonotype was recovered from a female donor in good health, enrolled as a control in a pregnancy study. V gene TRBV5-4 combines with J gene TRBJ1-4, with 10 bases fitting TRBD1. Sequencing used CD4+ T cells from peripheral blood mononuclear cells, obtained in the second trimester of pregnancy. CDR3: CASSLDPGTGAEKLFF. CDR3 nucleotide sequence: TGTGCCAGCAGCTTGGATCCCGGGACAGGGGCTGAAAAACTGTTTTTT.